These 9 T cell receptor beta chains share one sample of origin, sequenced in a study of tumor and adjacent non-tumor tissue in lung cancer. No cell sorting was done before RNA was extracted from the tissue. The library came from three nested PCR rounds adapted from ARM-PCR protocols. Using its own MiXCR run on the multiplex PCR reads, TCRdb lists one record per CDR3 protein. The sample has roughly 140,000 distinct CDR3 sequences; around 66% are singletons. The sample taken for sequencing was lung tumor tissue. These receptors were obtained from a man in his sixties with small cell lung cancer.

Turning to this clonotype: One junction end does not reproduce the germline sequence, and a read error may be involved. The CDR3 loop reads CNVPGLPQYF. The DNA of the CDR3 is TGTAACGTGCCGGGACTGCCCCAGTATTTT. The V and J genes are TRBV29-1 and TRBJ2-3; a possible D gene is TRBD2 (6 bases). CDR3 length equals 10 residues. CDR1 is SQVTM, CDR2 ANQGSEA, per germline.

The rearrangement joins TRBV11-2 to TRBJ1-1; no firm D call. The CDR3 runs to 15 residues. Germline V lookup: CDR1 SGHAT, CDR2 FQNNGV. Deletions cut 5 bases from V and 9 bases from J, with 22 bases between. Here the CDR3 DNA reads TGTGCCAGCAGCCCGACCAGCTCAGGACCGCTGAAAGCTTTCTTT. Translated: CASSPTSSGPLKAFF.

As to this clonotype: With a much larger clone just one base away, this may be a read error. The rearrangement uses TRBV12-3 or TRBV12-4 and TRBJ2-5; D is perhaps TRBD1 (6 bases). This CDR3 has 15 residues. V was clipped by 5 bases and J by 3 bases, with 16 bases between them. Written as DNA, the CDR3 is TGTGCCAGCAGTCTCCCATCGGGACAAGAAGAGACCCAGTACTTC. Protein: CASSLPSGQEETQYF.

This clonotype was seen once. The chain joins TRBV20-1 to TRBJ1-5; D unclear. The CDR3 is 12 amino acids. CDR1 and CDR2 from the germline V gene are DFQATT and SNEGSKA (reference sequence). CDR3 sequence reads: CSACQGNQPQHF. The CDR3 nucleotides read TGCAGCGCTTGTCAGGGCAATCAGCCCCAGCATTTT.

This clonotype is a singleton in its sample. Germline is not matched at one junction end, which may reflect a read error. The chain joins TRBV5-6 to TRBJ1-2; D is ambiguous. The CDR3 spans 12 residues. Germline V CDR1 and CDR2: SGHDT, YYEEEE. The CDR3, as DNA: TGTGCCAGCAGCCATTACCCTTATGGCTACATCTTC. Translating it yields CASSHYPYGYIF.

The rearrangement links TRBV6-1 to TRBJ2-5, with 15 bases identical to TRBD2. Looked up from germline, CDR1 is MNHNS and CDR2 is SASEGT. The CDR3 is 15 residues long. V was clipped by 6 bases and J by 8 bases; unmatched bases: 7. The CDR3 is CASSWTSGRVDTQYF. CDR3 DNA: TGTGCCAGCAGCTGGACTAGCGGGAGGGTAGATACCCAGTACTTC.

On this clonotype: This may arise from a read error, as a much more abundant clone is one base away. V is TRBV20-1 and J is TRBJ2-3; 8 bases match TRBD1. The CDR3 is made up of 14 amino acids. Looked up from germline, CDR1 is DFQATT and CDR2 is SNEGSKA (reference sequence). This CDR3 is CSALPDRVPDRQYF. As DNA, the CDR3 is TGCAGTGCCCTTCCGGACAGGGTCCCAGATAGGCAGTATTTT.

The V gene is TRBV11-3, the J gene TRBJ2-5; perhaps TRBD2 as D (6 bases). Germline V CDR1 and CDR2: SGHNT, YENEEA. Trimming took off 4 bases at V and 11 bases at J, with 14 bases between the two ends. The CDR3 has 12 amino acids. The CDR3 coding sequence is TGTGCCAGCAGCTGCTCTGCAGGGACTCAGTACTTC. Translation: CASSCSAGTQYF.

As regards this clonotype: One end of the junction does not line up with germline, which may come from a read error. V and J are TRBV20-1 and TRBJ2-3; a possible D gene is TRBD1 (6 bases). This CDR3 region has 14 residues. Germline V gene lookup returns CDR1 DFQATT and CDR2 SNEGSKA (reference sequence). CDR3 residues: CSAPAVGAGDTHYF. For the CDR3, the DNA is TGCAGTGCTCCTGCGGTGGGGGCGGGTGATACGCACTATTTT.